This T cell receptor (beta chain) was identified in a study of blood T cells in healthy people across ages (dated by TCRdb to the mid-2010s). Background on the whole study: In model experiments, template switching captured about one uniquely barcoded TCR beta cDNA molecule for every two T cells. Age-related changes in TCR beta repertoire diversity were measured in the study by deep sequencing normalized with unique cDNA molecular identifiers. The donors were split into four age groups: young (average 16 years), middle-aged (around 37), aged (62) and long-lived (roughly 80). To avoid experimental bias, donors of different ages were randomly spread across the sequencing lanes. For two donors (one aged 18 to 30 and one aged 80 or older), the study analyzed two additional independent replicas of 1 million unique cDNA reads from the same blood draw. Here is what the overall study found, with its caveats: Because the CMV infection status of the donors was unknown, age-related changes in expanded clonotypes may potentially have been confounded. Observed TCR beta diversity per million T cells fell roughly linearly with age, and a significant reduction was already apparent by age approximately 40. Compared with the aged group, the long-lived group had more naive CD4+ T cells, fewer expanded clones and increased TCR diversity, a pattern suggesting age selection. Conclusive comparison of naive and antigen-experienced compartments was prevented by the profiling of bulk unsorted PBMCs. A strong correlation was found between observed TCR beta diversity and the percentage of naive T cells measured by flow cytometry. Total diversity estimates from one million sequenced T cells were considered lower bounds and underestimates.

The library was prepared using 5' RACE. The data were produced on an Illumina HiSeq 2500. A second about 7 to 12 cycle PCR used a sample-barcoded 5' primer and a J-beta primer mix. Each TCR beta cDNA molecule received a unique molecular identifier from a template-switch 5' adaptor carrying 12 random nucleotides. Each sample yielded at least 3 million CDR3-containing paired-end reads. All of the RNA was converted into first-strand cDNA using the Mint cDNA synthesis kit, with a TRBC-specific oligonucleotide serving as the primer. All cDNA was treated with uracil-DNA glycosylase and then went through a first 18-cycle PCR with the universal primers M1SS and BC2_uni_R. From the authors' description of their analysis: Normalization of each sample was performed by random selection of 1 million high-quality reads, each carrying a distinct molecular identifier. Reads sharing molecular identifiers were discarded rather than binned into consensus sequences. MiTCR, set to a Q25 quality threshold and the strictest error-elimination algorithm, was used for CDR3 identification, clonotype clustering and error correction. A nonparametric unseen species model using Euler transformation provided a lower-bound estimate of total TCR beta diversity. Clones were called with MiXCR by TCRdb after fastp trimmed the public reads at Q25, and only in-frame beta chains were retained. Duplicate CDR3 protein sequences are folded into a single record with the most common DNA and genes. The V and J calls come from TCRdb's annotation, not from the publication. The table for this sample lists hundreds of thousands of distinct CDR3 sequences; about 48% of them were counted only once. The ten largest clones capture roughly an eighth of the sample.

This clonotype was detected a few times. The clone's antigen remains unknown. Qualities for individual bases were not recorded, and no much larger clone is one base off. The 40 or so donors, aged 6 to 90 years, were systemically healthy Caucasian individuals from Russia. About 9.6 milliliters of peripheral blood were collected from each donor into EDTA-treated Vacutainer tubes. Ficoll-Paque density-gradient centrifugation was used to isolate PBMCs, with at least 7 million obtained per sample. Total RNA, at least 6 micrograms per sample, was extracted from PBMCs with Trizol reagent. For every donor, flow cytometry on a PBMC aliquot measured the percentage of naive CD45RAhigh/CD27high T cells. V drops 1 base and J drops 5 bases, leaving 11 bases in between. The CDR3 spans 13 residues, from the cysteine through the phenylalanine. Just the 39-base CDR3 DNA is kept, in frame starting at base 1. Based on the germline V gene (reference sequence), the CDR1 and CDR2 sequences are DFQATT and SNEGSKA.

The material sequenced was blood. The sequence was collected from a man aged 25-45 years in good health. The chain joins TRBV20-1 to TRBJ2-5, and TRBD2 may be the D gene, going by 5 matching bases. This receptor has the CDR3 CSARALARETQYF. The DNA sequence is as follows: TGCAGTGCTAGAGCCCTAGCACGGGAGACCCAGTACTTC.